The 22 T cell receptor beta chains listed next were all sequenced from one sample in a study of early T cells in non-severe SARS-CoV-2 infection. TCRdb passed the 5' RACE reads through MiXCR, listing each CDR3 protein once. The sample holds around 80,000 distinct CDR3 sequences; 8.5% to 12% are singletons and the top ten take around 8%. The starting material was whole blood, obtained at baseline. The receptor source for this set is an adult who was a healthcare worker with PCR-confirmed SARS-CoV-2 infection or an uninfected control (not recorded which).

Details on this clonotype: An end of the junction differs from the germline gene, which may be a read error. This chain links TRBV28 with TRBJ1-2; D is unclear. The germline gives CDR1 MDHEN, CDR2 SYDVKM. This CDR3 is built from 11 residues. In nucleotides, the CDR3 is TGTGCCAGCAGAGGGCAGCCCTCCCTCCTCTTC. Protein: CASRGQPSLLF.

The rearrangement uses TRBV24-1 and TRBJ2-7; 7 bases are shared with TRBD1. Germline CDR1 KGHDR, CDR2 SFDVKD. This CDR3 is 14 amino acids long. Unmatched junction bases numbered 8, after V lost 6 bases and J lost 4 bases. CDR3 DNA sequence: TGTGCCACCAGTCCGGGACAGCGGCAATACGAGCAGTACTTC. It translates to CATSPGQRQYEQYF.

This clonotype was observed a few times. The chain has TRBV20-1 and TRBJ2-4; tentatively, D is TRBD1 or TRBD2 (7 bases each). CDR3 length: 17 residues. CDR1 is DFQATT, CDR2 SNEGSKA, per germline (reference sequence). The V gene lost 3 bases and the J gene lost 3 bases, with 21 bases spanning the gap. The CDR3 region is CSARGITGEGFKNIQYF. The CDR3 region has the DNA TGCAGTGCTAGGGGGATTACAGGGGAGGGATTCAAAAACATTCAGTACTTC.

The chain has TRBV6-6 and TRBJ2-7; 12 nucleotides align to TRBD1. The CDR3 has 17 amino acids. Germline V gene lookup returns CDR1 MNHNY and CDR2 SVGAGI (reference sequence). V lost 2 bases to trimming and J lost 4 bases; unmatched junction nucleotides: 9. The CDR3 loop is CASSYARGQGARYEQYF. The DNA for the CDR3 is TGTGCCAGCAGTTACGCTCGGGGACAGGGGGCAAGGTACGAGCAGTACTTC.

This clonotype was seen repeatedly, ten times or more. The genes are TRBV7-6 and TRBJ2-1, with TRBD2 matching 11 bases. The CDR3 is made up of 17 amino acids. Germline V gene lookup returns CDR1 SGHVS and CDR2 FNYEAQ. J lost 10 bases, V lost 1 base, and 12 bases had no gene match. The CDR3 DNA follows: TGTGCCAGCAGCTTAGGTAGCGGGAGGGCCTTGTGGCGGGAGCAGTTCTTC. Its protein is CASSLGSGRALWREQFF.

This clonotype was recorded at least ten times. This chain joins TRBV7-9 and TRBJ2-7; 11 bases match TRBD2. V was clipped by 3 bases and J by 3 bases; unmatched bases: 1. Germline-derived CDR1 and CDR2 are SEHNR and FQNEAQ (reference sequence). CDR3 length equals 14 residues. The CDR3 is CASSFGTSGYEQYF. CDR3 in DNA: TGTGCCAGCAGCTTTGGGACTAGCGGCTACGAGCAGTACTTC.

This clonotype came up a few times. V usage is TRBV5-1 and J usage is TRBJ2-3; TRBD2 aligns across 10 bases. The CDR3 is 15 residues long. Losses at the gene ends were 7 bases for V and 3 bases for J; bases not matched to a gene: 8. Germline CDR1 SGHRS, CDR2 YFSETQ. The CDR3: CASLPAGGRTDTQYF. CDR3 DNA sequence: TGCGCCAGCCTGCCAGCGGGAGGGAGGACAGATACGCAGTATTTT.

This chain uses TRBV7-2 with TRBJ2-3; TRBD2 agrees at 8 bases. Germline CDR1 reads SGHTA; CDR2 reads FQGNSA. V dropped 5 bases and J dropped 4; count of bases not matched to a gene: 11. The CDR3 spans 16 residues. CDR3 region: CASSQKTGGGADTQYF. The CDR3 coding sequence is TGTGCCAGCAGCCAGAAAACCGGGGGGGGCGCAGATACGCAGTATTTT.

In this sample, this clonotype turned up a few times. This chain uses TRBV2 with TRBJ2-4, with 7 bases aligning to TRBD1. V lost 4 bases, J lost 1 base, and 4 bases stayed unmatched. The CDR3 consists of 15 residues. Germline loops: CDR1 SNHLY, CDR2 FYNNEI. The CDR3, as DNA: TGTGCCAGCAGTGGGACAGGCCGGGCCAAAAACATTCAGTACTTC. Protein product: CASSGTGRAKNIQYF.

This clonotype was counted at least ten times. The chain is built from TRBV11-2 and TRBJ2-5, with unresolved D. The CDR3 runs 11 residues. V gave up 2 bases and J gave up 4 bases, with 2 bases separating them. CDR1 is SGHAT, CDR2 FQNNGV, per germline. CDR3 nucleotide sequence: TGTGCCAGCAGCTTACGAGAGACCCAGTACTTC. Protein sequence: CASSLRETQYF. Variable domain in full (rest from reference TRBV11-2 and TRBJ2-5): EAGVAQSPRYKIIEKRQSVAFWCNPISGHATLYWYQQILGQGPKLLIQFQNNGVVDDSQLPKDRFSAERLKGVDSTLKIQPAKLEDSAVYLCASSLRETQYFGPGTRLLVL.

This clonotype was detected only a few times. The rearrangement uses TRBV12-3 or TRBV12-4 and TRBJ1-4; D unclear. There are 12 residues in the CDR3. The V end lost 1 base, the J end lost 9 bases, and 6 bases lay between the germline ends. CDR3 nucleotide sequence: TGTGCCAGCAGTTTAGGGGTGAAAAAACTGTTTTTT. Its translation: CASSLGVKKLFF.

This clonotype was observed a handful of times. The V gene is TRBV5-1, the J gene TRBJ2-3; 12 bases line up with TRBD2. This CDR3 comprises 16 residues. CDR1 and CDR2 from the germline V gene are SGHRS and YFSETQ. V shed 4 bases and J 5 bases; nucleotides not matched to a gene: 8. The CDR3 spells CASSPETSGRIDTQYF. The CDR3 DNA follows: TGCGCCAGCAGCCCGGAGACTAGCGGGAGAATAGATACGCAGTATTTT.

This chain connects TRBV5-1 to TRBJ2-7, with D hard to call. Trimming stripped 0 bases from V and 2 bases from J, with 21 bases between. Germline V gene data show CDR1 as SGHRS and CDR2 as YFSETQ. The CDR3 has 18 residues. CDR3 nucleotides: TGCGCCAGCAGCTTGGCAAGGCGGAAGATAGACGGTGCCTACGAGCAGTACTTC. This sequence encodes CASSLARRKIDGAYEQYF.

This clonotype was detected only a few times. The chain joins TRBV7-6 to TRBJ1-4; no definite D call. This CDR3 region has 14 residues. The germline V gene has CDR1 SGHVS and CDR2 FNYEAQ. V shed 1 base and J shed 6 bases, with 9 bases lying between them. CDR3 in DNA: TGTGCCAGCAGCTTAGGGGCAGTGGATGAAAAACTGTTTTTT. This sequence encodes CASSLGAVDEKLFF.

This clonotype was seen more than once but under ten times. The chain has TRBV7-8 and TRBJ2-7; 7 bases align to TRBD1. The CDR3 consists of 13 residues. CDR1 is SGHVS and CDR2 is FQNEAQ in the germline V gene. The junction had 6 bases not matched to a gene; V was cut back by 5 bases and J by 5 bases. DNA for the CDR3: TGTGCCAGCAGCCCGCAAACAGGGGACGAGCAGTACTTC. Translating it yields CASSPQTGDEQYF.

This chain links TRBV11-2 with TRBJ2-1; 7 bases are shared with TRBD2. The CDR3 has 15 residues. Germline loops: CDR1 SGHAT, CDR2 FQNNGV. With 2 bases clipped from V and 8 bases from J, the junction kept 9 bases outside the gene matches. CDR3 loop: CASSLREGRSHEQFF. CDR3 nucleotide sequence: TGTGCCAGCAGCTTAAGGGAGGGACGAAGCCATGAGCAGTTCTTC.

The V gene is TRBV7-2, the J gene TRBJ2-1, with 13 bases aligning to TRBD2. CDR1 is SGHTA, CDR2 FQGNSA, per germline. The CDR3 totals 14 residues. Trimming at V came to 4 bases and at J to 14 bases, leaving 8 bases not matched to a gene. The CDR3 bases are TGTGCCAGCAGCTCAGGACTAGCGGGAGAGGTTGAGTTCTTC. This gives the protein CASSSGLAGEVEFF. The whole variable domain, remainder taken from reference TRBV7-2 and TRBJ2-1, is GAGVSQSPSNKVTEKGKDVELRCDPISGHTALYWYRQSLGQGLEFLIYFQGNSAPDKSGLPSDRFSAERTGGSVSTLTIQRTQQEDSAVYLCASSSGLAGEVEFFGPGTRLTVL.

This clonotype was observed a few times. The CDR3 nucleotides read TGTGCCAGCAGCCCAAACAGGGATCTTAATCAGCCCCAGCATTTT. Encoded protein: CASSPNRDLNQPQHF. This chain uses TRBV12-3 or TRBV12-4 with TRBJ1-5, with D maybe TRBD1 (6 bases). CDR3 size: 15 residues. V was trimmed by 6 bases and J by 4 bases, leaving 16 bases between them.

This chain connects TRBV7-3 to TRBJ2-2; 7 bases line up with TRBD2. Trimming removed 6 bases from V and 5 bases from J; junction bases left unmatched: 9. The CDR3 runs 15 residues. Germline V CDR1 and CDR2: SGHTA, FQGTGA. The CDR3 DNA reads TGTGCCAGCAGTTCTCGGGGAGGGAGAACCGGGGAGCTGTTTTTT. This gives the protein CASSSRGGRTGELFF.

The chain employs TRBV12-3 or TRBV12-4 and TRBJ1-2; a weak D match, TRBD1 (5 bases). V lost 5 bases and J lost 7, with 14 bases in between. The CDR3 consists of 13 residues. The CDR3 bases are TGTGCCAGCAGTCCCGGGGCGGGGGGTGGCTACACCTTC. Its translation: CASSPGAGGGYTF.

The table lists this clonotype with many counts. The gene calls are TRBV11-2 and TRBJ2-1; D uncertain. The CDR3 loop spans 15 amino acids. Germline assignment: CDR1 SGHAT and CDR2 FQNNGV. Deletions cut 1 base from V and 6 bases from J, with 13 bases between. In nucleotides, the CDR3 is TGTGCCAGCAGCTTAGGGACCACCAAGGTCAATGAGCAGTTCTTC. It translates to CASSLGTTKVNEQFF.

The chain employs TRBV15 and TRBJ2-1; D remains ambiguous. V lost 0 bases, J lost 4 bases, and 10 bases lay in between. The CDR3 totals 15 residues. CDR1 and CDR2 from the germline V gene are LNHNV and YYDKDF (reference sequence). The DNA for the CDR3 is TGTGCCACCAGCAGAGATCAGGCGGTTTACAATGAGCAGTTCTTC. This sequence encodes CATSRDQAVYNEQFF.